A selection of T cell receptor beta chains follows, all from one sample in a study of T-cell memory formation after mild COVID-19. TCRdb independently ran MiXCR on the 5' RACE reads; one entry per CDR3 protein. The table includes almost 350,000 distinct CDR3 sequences, approximately 22% detected once. Sample: PBMCs or a T cell subset sorted from them (not recorded which). These receptors were taken from a man in his late teens or twenties who had mild COVID-19 (a few samples of this study predate the infection). Cell type and time point are not known. Each CDR3 is given with its conserved first and last residue. A D gene is named only where the DNA matches it firmly. Only part of the rows carry a size: once, few, many, or a class if the clone is expanded.

v_call: TRBV12-3/TRBV12-4; j_call: TRBJ2-1; d_call: TRBD1; clone_size: few; cdr3_aa: CASRGDSSYNEQFF; cdr3_nt: TGTGCCAGCAGGGGGGACAGCTCATACAATGAGCAGTTCTTC
v_call: TRBV5-4; j_call: TRBJ2-7; d_call: TRBD1; clone_size: few; cdr3_aa: CASSSGTVPYEQYF; cdr3_nt: TGTGCCAGCAGCTCCGGGACAGTCCCCTACGAGCAGTACTTC
v_call: TRBV18; j_call: TRBJ2-7; d_call: TRBD2; clone_size: few; cdr3_aa: CASSPGSGGNEQYF; cdr3_nt: TGTGCCAGCTCACCGGGCAGCGGGGGCAACGAGCAGTACTTC
v_call: TRBV3-1; j_call: TRBJ1-2; d_call: -; clone_size: few; cdr3_aa: CASSQEVGYTF; cdr3_nt: TGTGCCAGCAGCCAAGAGGTTGGCTACACCTTC
v_call: TRBV6-6; j_call: TRBJ2-2; d_call: TRBD1; clone_size: many; cdr3_aa: CASSPLDRANTGELFF; cdr3_nt: TGTGCCAGCAGTCCCTTGGACAGGGCGAACACCGGGGAGCTGTTTTTT
v_call: TRBV12-3/TRBV12-4; j_call: TRBJ2-1; d_call: -; clone_size: -; cdr3_aa: CASSLPSASSYNEQFF; cdr3_nt: TGTGCCAGCAGTTTACCAAGCGCTAGCTCCTACAATGAGCAGTTCTTC
v_call: TRBV5-6; j_call: TRBJ1-1; d_call: -; clone_size: few; cdr3_aa: CASSRGADGGAFF; cdr3_nt: TGTGCCAGCAGCCGAGGGGCAGATGGTGGTGCTTTCTTT
v_call: TRBV12-3/TRBV12-4; j_call: TRBJ2-1; d_call: -; clone_size: -; cdr3_aa: CASTRGVYNEQFF; cdr3_nt: TGTGCCAGCACCAGGGGGGTCTACAATGAGCAGTTCTTC
v_call: TRBV7-9; j_call: TRBJ2-7; d_call: -; clone_size: few; cdr3_aa: CASSPGPLSGTYEQYF; cdr3_nt: TGTGCCAGCAGCCCCGGCCCCCTCAGTGGAACCTACGAGCAGTACTTC
v_call: TRBV29-1; j_call: TRBJ1-3; d_call: -; clone_size: once; cdr3_aa: CSVWDVTSGNTIYF; cdr3_nt: TGCAGCGTTTGGGATGTTACCTCTGGAAACACCATATATTTT
v_call: TRBV7-9; j_call: TRBJ2-3; d_call: -; clone_size: -; cdr3_aa: CASSPYGAYVDTQYF; cdr3_nt: TGTGCCAGCAGCCCGTACGGGGCCTACGTAGATACGCAGTATTTT
v_call: TRBV4-3; j_call: TRBJ2-1; d_call: -; clone_size: -; cdr3_aa: CASSLQPRNEQFF; cdr3_nt: TGCGCCAGCAGCCTCCAACCTCGGAATGAGCAGTTCTTC
v_call: TRBV25-1; j_call: TRBJ2-3; d_call: -; clone_size: few; cdr3_aa: CASSESFRGHTDTQYF; cdr3_nt: TGTGCCAGCAGTGAGAGTTTCCGGGGACACACAGATACGCAGTATTTT
v_call: TRBV11-2; j_call: TRBJ2-5; d_call: TRBD2; clone_size: -; cdr3_aa: CASSPGAGGPTETQYF; cdr3_nt: TGTGCCAGCAGCCCCGGAGCGGGGGGACCCACGGAGACCCAGTACTTC
v_call: TRBV3-1; j_call: TRBJ2-1; d_call: -; clone_size: -; cdr3_aa: CASSQDASWGREQFF; cdr3_nt: TGTGCCAGCAGCCAAGATGCTAGCTGGGGGAGGGAGCAGTTCTTC
v_call: TRBV28; j_call: TRBJ2-5; d_call: -; clone_size: few; cdr3_aa: CASSLTAGVETQYF; cdr3_nt: TGTGCCAGCAGTTTGACGGCCGGCGTGGAGACCCAGTACTTC
v_call: TRBV29-1; j_call: TRBJ1-1; d_call: -; clone_size: few; cdr3_aa: CSGGNTEAFF; cdr3_nt: TGCAGCGGGGGAAACACTGAAGCTTTCTTT
v_call: TRBV5-1; j_call: TRBJ2-3; d_call: TRBD2; clone_size: -; cdr3_aa: CASSLSAGLPDTQYF; cdr3_nt: TGCGCCAGCAGCTTGTCAGCGGGGCTTCCAGATACGCAGTATTTT
v_call: TRBV6-2/TRBV6-3; j_call: TRBJ2-3; d_call: TRBD2; clone_size: -; cdr3_aa: CASRKGAGETDTQYF; cdr3_nt: TGTGCCAGCAGGAAGGGCGCGGGGGAAACAGATACGCAGTATTTT
v_call: TRBV7-6; j_call: TRBJ1-3; d_call: -; clone_size: -; cdr3_aa: CASRQGVTGNTIYF; cdr3_nt: TGTGCCAGCAGACAAGGGGTGACCGGAAACACCATATATTTT
v_call: TRBV4-1; j_call: TRBJ1-2; d_call: -; clone_size: -; cdr3_aa: CASSQLPKTVNYGYTF; cdr3_nt: TGCGCCAGCAGCCAACTGCCTAAGACAGTTAACTATGGCTACACCTTC
v_call: TRBV11-2; j_call: TRBJ2-7; d_call: TRBD1; clone_size: few; cdr3_aa: CASSTGTGRFYEQYF; cdr3_nt: TGTGCCAGCAGCACCGGGACAGGGCGATTCTACGAGCAGTACTTC